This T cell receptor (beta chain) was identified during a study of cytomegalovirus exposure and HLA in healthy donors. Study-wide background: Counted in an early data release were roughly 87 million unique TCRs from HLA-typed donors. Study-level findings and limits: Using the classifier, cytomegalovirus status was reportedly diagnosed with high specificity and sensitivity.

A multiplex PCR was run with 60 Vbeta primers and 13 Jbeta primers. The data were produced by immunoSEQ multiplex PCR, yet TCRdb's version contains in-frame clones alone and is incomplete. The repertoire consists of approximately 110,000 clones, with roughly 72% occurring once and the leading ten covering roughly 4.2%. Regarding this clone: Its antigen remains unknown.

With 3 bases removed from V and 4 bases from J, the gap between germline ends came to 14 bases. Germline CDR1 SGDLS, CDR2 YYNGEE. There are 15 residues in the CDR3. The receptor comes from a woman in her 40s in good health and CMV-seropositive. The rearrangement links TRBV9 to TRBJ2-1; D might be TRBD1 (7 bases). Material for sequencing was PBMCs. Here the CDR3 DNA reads TGTGCCAGCAGCGGCGGAGGGGGCGCTTACAATGAGCAGTTCTTC. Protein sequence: CASSGGGGAYNEQFF. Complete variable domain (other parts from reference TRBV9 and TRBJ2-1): DSGVTQTPKHLITATGQRVTLRCSPRSGDLSVYWYQQSLDQGLQFLIQYYNGEERAKGNILERFSAQQFPDLHSELNLSSLELGDSALYFCASSGGGGAYNEQFFGPGTRLTVL.